This T cell receptor beta chain was sequenced for a study of OX40 agonist ivuxolimab in advanced cancers. About the study: Patients received ivuxolimab, an intravenous treatment, every 2 weeks at 0.01 to 10 mg/kg. Averaging approximately 60 years in age, with a range of roughly 23 to 85, the cohort was more than 75% male.

The data were produced by immunoSEQ multiplex PCR, yet TCRdb's version contains in-frame clones alone and is incomplete. The profile shows 20,000 or so clones, over 75% of them singletons. Systemic immunosuppression or autoimmune disease history was grounds to exclude patients. Trimming removed 5 bases from V and 6 bases from J, with 16 bases in between. CDR1 is SGHTA, CDR2 FQGNSA, per germline. CDR3 length: 14 residues. The sample consisted of CD4+ or CD8+ T cells sorted from blood, taken in a trial of the OX40 agonist ivuxolimab. This chain connects TRBV7-2 to TRBJ2-5; a weak D match, TRBD2 (7 bases). This TCR came from an adult with an advanced solid tumor such as melanoma, head and neck, liver or kidney cancer. The CDR3 nucleotides read TGTGCCAGCAGCCAAGGGGGAGGGAGTAAGACCCAGTACTTC. It codes for CASSQGGGSKTQYF.